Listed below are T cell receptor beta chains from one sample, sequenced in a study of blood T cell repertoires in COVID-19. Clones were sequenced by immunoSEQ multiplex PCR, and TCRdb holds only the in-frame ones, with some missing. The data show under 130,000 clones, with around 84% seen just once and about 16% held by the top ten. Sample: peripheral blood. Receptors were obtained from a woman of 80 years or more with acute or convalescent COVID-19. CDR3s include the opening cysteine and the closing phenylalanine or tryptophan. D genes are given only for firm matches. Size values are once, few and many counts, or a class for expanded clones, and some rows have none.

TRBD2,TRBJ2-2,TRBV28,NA,CATLGASGTGRTGELFF,TGTGCCACCCTGGGGGCTAGCGGGACGGGTCGGACCGGGGAGCTGTTTTTT
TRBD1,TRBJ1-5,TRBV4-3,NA,CASSQEWTGPMGNQPQHF,TGCGCCAGCAGCCAAGAATGGACAGGGCCGATGGGCAATCAGCCCCAGCATTTT
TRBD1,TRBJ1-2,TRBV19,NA,CASSFRGRDYGYTF,TGTGCCAGTAGTTTCAGGGGGCGCGACTATGGCTACACCTTC
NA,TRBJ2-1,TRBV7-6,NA,CASSLDGSSYNEQFF,TGTGCCAGCAGCTTGGATGGGAGCTCCTACAATGAGCAGTTCTTC
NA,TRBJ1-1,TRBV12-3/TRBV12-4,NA,CASSFGFNTEAFF,TGTGCCAGCAGTTTCGGGTTTAACACTGAAGCTTTCTTT
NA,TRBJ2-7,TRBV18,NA,CASSPSGADYEQYF,TGTGCCAGCTCACCGTCAGGGGCGGACTACGAGCAGTACTTC
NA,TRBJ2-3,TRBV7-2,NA,CASSPTLGGIGDTQYF,TGTGCCAGCAGCCCCACACTAGGGGGAATCGGAGATACGCAGTATTTT
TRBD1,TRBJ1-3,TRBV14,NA,CASSQAPGQGASGNTIYF,TGTGCCAGCAGCCAAGCCCCAGGACAGGGGGCTTCTGGAAACACCATATATTTT
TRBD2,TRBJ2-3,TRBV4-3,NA,CASSQVFLAGIRTYTDTQYF,TGCGCCAGCAGCCAAGTGTTCCTAGCGGGAATCAGGACTTACACAGATACGCAGTATTTT
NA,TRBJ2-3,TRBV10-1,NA,CASSEDGSTDTQYF,TGCGCCAGCAGTGAGGACGGGAGCACAGATACGCAGTATTTT
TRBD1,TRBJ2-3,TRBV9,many,CASSVSGTGEDTQYF,TGTGCCAGCAGCGTCTCCGGGACAGGGGAAGATACGCAGTATTTT
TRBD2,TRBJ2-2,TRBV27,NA,CASSFGRSQLFF,TGTGCCAGCAGTTTCGGGAGGAGCCAGCTGTTTTTT
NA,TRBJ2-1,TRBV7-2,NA,CASSFEPGGYNEQFF,TGTGCCAGCAGCTTTGAACCCGGGGGCTACAATGAGCAGTTCTTC
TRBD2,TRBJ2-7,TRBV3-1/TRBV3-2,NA,CASSPLASGASYEQYF,TGTGCCAGCAGCCCCTTGGCTAGCGGGGCTTCCTACGAGCAGTACTTC
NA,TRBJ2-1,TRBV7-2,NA,CASSELHNEQFF,TGTGCCAGCAGCGAGCTACACAATGAGCAGTTCTTC
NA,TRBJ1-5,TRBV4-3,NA,CASSQEAGDQPQHF,TGCGCCAGCAGCCAAGAAGCCGGGGATCAGCCCCAGCATTTT
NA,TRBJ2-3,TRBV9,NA,CASSVGPNTDTQYF,TGTGCCAGCAGCGTAGGGCCAAACACAGATACGCAGTATTTT
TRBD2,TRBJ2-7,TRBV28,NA,CSTSGRTPYEQYF,TGTTCGACTAGCGGGAGGACCCCCTACGAGCAGTACTTC
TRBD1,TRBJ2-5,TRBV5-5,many,CASSTPGTEETQYF,TGTGCCAGCAGCACTCCCGGGACAGAAGAGACCCAGTACTTC
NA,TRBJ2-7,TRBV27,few,CASSLFPIYITTDSSSYEQYF,TGTGCCAGCAGTTTATTCCCGATTTATATAACAACGGACAGTTCCTCCTACGAGCAGTACTTC
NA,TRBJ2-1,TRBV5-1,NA,CASSLGDSADNEQFF,TGCGCCAGCAGCTTGGGGGACTCCGCCGACAATGAGCAGTTCTTC
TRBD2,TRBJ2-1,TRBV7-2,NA,CASSHGLAGVNEQFF,TGTGCCAGCAGCCATGGACTAGCGGGGGTCAATGAGCAGTTCTTC
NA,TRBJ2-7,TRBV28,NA,CASSSAGPLYEQYF,TGTGCCAGCAGTTCTGCGGGACCCCTCTACGAGCAGTACTTC
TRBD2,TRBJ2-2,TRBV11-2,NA,CASSAGLERGELFF,TGTGCCAGCAGCGCGGGACTAGAGAGGGGGGAGCTGTTTTTT
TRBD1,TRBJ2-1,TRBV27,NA,CASSFAGGLYNEQFF,TGTGCCAGCAGTTTCGCAGGGGGCCTCTACAATGAGCAGTTCTTC
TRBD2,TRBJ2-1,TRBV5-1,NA,CASSRRTSGIHEQFF,TGCGCCAGCAGCCGCCGGACTAGCGGGATTCATGAGCAGTTCTTC
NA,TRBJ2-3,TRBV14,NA,CASSPPGSIPSAQYF,TGTGCCAGCAGCCCTCCGGGGAGTATCCCCTCAGCGCAGTATTTT
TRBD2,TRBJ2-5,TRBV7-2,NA,CASGGSSGLQETQYF,TGTGCCAGCGGCGGATCTAGCGGGCTCCAAGAGACCCAGTACTTC
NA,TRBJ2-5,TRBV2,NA,CASSGFVGETQYF,TGTGCCAGCAGTGGGTTCGTTGGCGAGACCCAGTACTTC
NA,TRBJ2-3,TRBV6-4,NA,CASSEVPGRDTQYF,TGTGCCAGCAGTGAGGTCCCAGGGCGGGATACGCAGTATTTT
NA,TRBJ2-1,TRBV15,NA,CATSRDLENEQFF,TGTGCCACCAGCAGAGATTTAGAAAATGAGCAGTTCTTC
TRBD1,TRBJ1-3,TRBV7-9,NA,CASSLRQGSSGNTIYF,TGTGCCAGCAGCTTGCGACAGGGGTCCTCTGGAAACACCATATATTTT
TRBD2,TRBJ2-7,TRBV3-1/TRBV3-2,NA,CASSLGLAGEQYF,TGTGCCAGCAGCCTAGGACTAGCGGGTGAGCAGTACTTC
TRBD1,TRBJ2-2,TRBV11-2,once,CASRKLVGQGASGELFF,TGTGCCAGCAGAAAGCTTGTGGGACAGGGGGCAAGCGGGGAGCTGTTTTTT
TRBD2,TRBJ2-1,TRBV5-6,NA,CASSLRTSATHEQFF,TGTGCCAGCAGCTTGCGCACTAGCGCGACGCATGAGCAGTTCTTC
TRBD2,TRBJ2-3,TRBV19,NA,CASSGGGDTQYF,TGTGCCAGTAGTGGCGGGGGGGATACGCAGTATTTT
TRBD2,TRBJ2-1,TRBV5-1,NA,CASSFSREYYEQFF,TGCGCCAGCAGCTTCTCGCGGGAGTACTATGAGCAGTTCTTC
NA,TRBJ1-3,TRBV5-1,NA,CASSLDGGFSGNTIYF,TGCGCCAGCAGCTTGGATGGGGGGTTCTCTGGAAACACCATATATTTT
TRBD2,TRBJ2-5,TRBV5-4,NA,CASSLDGRGVETQYF,TGTGCCAGCAGCTTGGACGGGAGGGGAGTAGAGACCCAGTACTTC
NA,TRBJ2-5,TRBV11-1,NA,CASTPRGTETQYF,TGTGCCAGCACCCCTCGGGGGACAGAGACCCAGTACTTC
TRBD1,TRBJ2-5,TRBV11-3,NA,CASSPSQGAKETQYF,TGTGCCAGCAGCCCGAGCCAGGGGGCTAAAGAGACCCAGTACTTC
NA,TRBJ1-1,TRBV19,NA,CASSISHMNTEAFF,TGTGCCAGTAGTATAAGCCATATGAACACTGAAGCTTTCTTT
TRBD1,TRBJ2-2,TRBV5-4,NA,CASSFDRGTTGELFF,TGTGCCAGCAGCTTCGACAGGGGGACTACCGGGGAGCTGTTTTTT
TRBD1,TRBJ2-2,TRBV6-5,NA,CASRRQGTNTGELFF,TGTGCCAGCAGAAGACAGGGGACGAACACCGGGGAGCTGTTTTTT
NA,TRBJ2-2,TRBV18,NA,CASSPSPANTGELFF,TGTGCCAGCTCCCCAAGCCCTGCGAACACCGGGGAGCTGTTTTTT
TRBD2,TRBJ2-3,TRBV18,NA,CASSPKTSGSTSTDTQYF,TGTGCCAGCTCACCAAAGACTAGCGGGAGTACTAGCACAGATACGCAGTATTTT
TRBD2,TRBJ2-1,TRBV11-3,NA,CASSQGTSGGTSYNEQFF,TGTGCCAGCAGCCAAGGGACTAGCGGAGGAACCTCCTACAATGAGCAGTTCTTC
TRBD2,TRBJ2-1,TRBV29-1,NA,CSGLAGGWNEQFF,TGCAGCGGACTAGCGGGAGGGTGGAATGAGCAGTTCTTC
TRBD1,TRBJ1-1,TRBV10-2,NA,CASSMGQGVTEAFF,TGCGCCAGCAGTATGGGACAGGGGGTCACTGAAGCTTTCTTT
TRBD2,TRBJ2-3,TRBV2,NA,CASSPGTSGMIDTQYF,TGTGCCAGCAGTCCTGGGACTAGCGGGATGATAGATACGCAGTATTTT